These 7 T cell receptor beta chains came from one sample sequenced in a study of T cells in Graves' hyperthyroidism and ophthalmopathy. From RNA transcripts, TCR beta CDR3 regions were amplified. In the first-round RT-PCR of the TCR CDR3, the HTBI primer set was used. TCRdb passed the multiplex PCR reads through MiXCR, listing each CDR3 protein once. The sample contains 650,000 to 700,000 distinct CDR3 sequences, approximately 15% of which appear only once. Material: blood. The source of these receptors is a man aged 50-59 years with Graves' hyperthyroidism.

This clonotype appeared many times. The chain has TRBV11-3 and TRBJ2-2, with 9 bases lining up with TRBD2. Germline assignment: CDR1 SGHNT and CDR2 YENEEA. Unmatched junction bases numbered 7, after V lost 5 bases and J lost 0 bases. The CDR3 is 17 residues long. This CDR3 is CASSPWAGGPNTGELFF. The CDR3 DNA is TGTGCCAGCAGCCCCTGGGCGGGAGGGCCGAACACCGGGGAGCTGTTTTTT.

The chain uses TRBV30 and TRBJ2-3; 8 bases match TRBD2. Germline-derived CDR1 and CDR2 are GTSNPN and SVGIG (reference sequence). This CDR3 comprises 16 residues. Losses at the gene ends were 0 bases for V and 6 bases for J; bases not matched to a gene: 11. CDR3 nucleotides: TGTGCCTGGAGTGTAGGTACGGGAGGGCCGGGGGATACGCAGTATTTT. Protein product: CAWSVGTGGPGDTQYF.

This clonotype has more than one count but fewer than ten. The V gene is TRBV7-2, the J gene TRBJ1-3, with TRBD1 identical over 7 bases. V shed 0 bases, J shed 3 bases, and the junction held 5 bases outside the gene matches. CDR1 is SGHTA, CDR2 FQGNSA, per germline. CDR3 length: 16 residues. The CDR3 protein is CASSLAATGIGNTIYF. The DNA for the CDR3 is TGTGCCAGCAGCTTAGCGGCGACAGGGATTGGAAACACCATATATTTT.

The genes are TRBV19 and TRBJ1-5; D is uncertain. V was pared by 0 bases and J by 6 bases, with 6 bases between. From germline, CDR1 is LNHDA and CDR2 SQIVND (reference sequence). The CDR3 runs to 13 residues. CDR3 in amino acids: CASSIEQRQPQHF. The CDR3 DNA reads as TGTGCCAGTAGTATAGAACAGCGTCAGCCCCAGCATTTT. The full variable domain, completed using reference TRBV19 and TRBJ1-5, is DGGITQSPKYLFRKEGQNVTLSCEQNLNHDAMYWYRQDPGQGLRLIYYSQIVNDFQKGDIAEGYSVSREKKESFPLTVTSAQKNPTAFYLCASSIEQRQPQHFGDGTRLSIL.

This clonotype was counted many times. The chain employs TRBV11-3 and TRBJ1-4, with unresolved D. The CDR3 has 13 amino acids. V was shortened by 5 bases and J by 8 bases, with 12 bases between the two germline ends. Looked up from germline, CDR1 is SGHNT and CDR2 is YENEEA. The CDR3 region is CASSRGLGEKLFF. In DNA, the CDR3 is TGTGCCAGCAGCAGAGGGTTGGGCGAAAAACTGTTTTTT.

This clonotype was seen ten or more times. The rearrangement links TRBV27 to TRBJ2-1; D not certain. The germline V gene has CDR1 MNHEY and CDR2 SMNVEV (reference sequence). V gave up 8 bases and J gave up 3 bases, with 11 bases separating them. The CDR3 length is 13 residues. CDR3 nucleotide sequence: TGTGCCAGCTCACTCACAAACTACAATGAGCAGTTCTTC. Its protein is CASSLTNYNEQFF.

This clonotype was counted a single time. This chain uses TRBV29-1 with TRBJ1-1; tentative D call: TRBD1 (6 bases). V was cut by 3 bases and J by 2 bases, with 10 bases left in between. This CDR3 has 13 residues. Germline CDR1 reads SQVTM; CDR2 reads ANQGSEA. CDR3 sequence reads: CSVEGGHNTEAFF. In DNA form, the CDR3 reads TGCAGCGTTGAGGGGGGGCATAACACTGAAGCTTTCTTT.